The T cell receptor (beta chain) under discussion was sequenced for a study of glioma-infiltrating T cells. The study's findings and limits: Gliomas, especially low-grade, showed above-expected tissue-blood divergence; non-neoplastic patients showed below. Very few CDR3 sequences were shared between tissue and blood.

This clonotype occurred many times. Its antigen remains unidentified. Using RNA template, CDR3s of TCR alpha and beta were amplified with iRepertoire arm-PCR. For one-step reverse transcription and amplification, about 85-400 ng of tissue mRNA or PBMC total RNA was used. TCRdb re-analysed the multiplex PCR reads in MiXCR, keeping a single row per CDR3 protein. The sample carries approximately 120,000 distinct CDR3 sequences, roughly 24% recorded once. V lost 8 bases and J 3 bases, leaving 11 bases between the germline ends. The CDR3 runs 13 residues. Per the germline V gene, CDR1 is MDHEN and CDR2 is SYDVKM.

The receptor was derived from a human donor with low-grade glioma or glioblastoma, undergoing nonglioma brain surgery, or in good health (not recorded which). The sample consisted of glioma tissue, nonneoplastic brain tissue, or PBMCs (not recorded which). The V gene is TRBV28, the J gene TRBJ1-5; D is unclear. CDR3 sequence reads: CASGRGYNQPQHF. CDR3 DNA sequence: TGTGCCAGCGGCCGAGGCTACAATCAGCCCCAGCATTTT.